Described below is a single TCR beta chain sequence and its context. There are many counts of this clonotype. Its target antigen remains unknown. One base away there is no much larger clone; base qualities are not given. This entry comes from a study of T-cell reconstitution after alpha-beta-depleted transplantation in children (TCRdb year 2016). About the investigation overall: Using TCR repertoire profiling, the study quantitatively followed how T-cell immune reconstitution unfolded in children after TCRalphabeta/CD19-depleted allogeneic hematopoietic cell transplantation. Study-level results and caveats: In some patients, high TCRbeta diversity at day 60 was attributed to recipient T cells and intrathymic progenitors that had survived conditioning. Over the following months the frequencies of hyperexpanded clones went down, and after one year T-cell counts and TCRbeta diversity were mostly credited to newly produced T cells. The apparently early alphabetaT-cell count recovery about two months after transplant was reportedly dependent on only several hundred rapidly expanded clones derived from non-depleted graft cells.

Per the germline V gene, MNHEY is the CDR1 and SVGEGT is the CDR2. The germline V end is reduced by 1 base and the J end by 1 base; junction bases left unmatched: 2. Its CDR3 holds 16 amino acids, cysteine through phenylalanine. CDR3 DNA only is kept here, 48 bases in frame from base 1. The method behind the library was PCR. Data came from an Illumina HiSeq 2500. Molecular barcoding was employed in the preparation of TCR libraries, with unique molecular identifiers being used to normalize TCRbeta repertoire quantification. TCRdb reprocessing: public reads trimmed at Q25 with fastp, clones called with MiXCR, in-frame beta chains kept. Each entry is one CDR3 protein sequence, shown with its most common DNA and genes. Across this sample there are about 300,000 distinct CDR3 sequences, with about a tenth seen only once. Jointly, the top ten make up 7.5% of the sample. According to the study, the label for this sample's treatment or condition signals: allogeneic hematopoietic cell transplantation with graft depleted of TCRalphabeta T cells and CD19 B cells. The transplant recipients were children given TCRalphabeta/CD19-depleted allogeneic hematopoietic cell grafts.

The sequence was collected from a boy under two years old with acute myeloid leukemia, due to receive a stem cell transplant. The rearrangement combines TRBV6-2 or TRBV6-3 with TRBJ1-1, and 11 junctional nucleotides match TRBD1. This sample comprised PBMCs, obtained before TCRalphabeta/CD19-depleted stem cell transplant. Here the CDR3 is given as CASSYWTGGANTEAFF. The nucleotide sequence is TGTGCCAGCAGTTACTGGACAGGGGGCGCGAACACTGAAGCTTTCTTT.